This T cell receptor (beta chain) comes out of a study of response to subunit inactivated influenza vaccine. TCRdb re-called the RT-PCR reads through MiXCR, storing one row per CDR3 protein. Altogether almost 250,000 distinct CDR3 sequences are present, 10% to 15% being singletons, with the ten largest covering 7.5% to 10%. This receptor was obtained from a man between 45 and 60 years old who received an inactivated influenza vaccine. The material was non-naive T cells sorted from PBMCs, obtained around 15 days before vaccination.

The CDR3 loop is CASSAPYTGTDTQYF. CDR3 nucleotides: TGCGCCAGCAGCGCACCCTACACAGGCACAGATACGCAGTATTTT. The rearrangement links TRBV10-2 to TRBJ2-3; D remains ambiguous. The CDR3 has 15 amino acids. The V gene lost 6 bases and the J gene lost 1 base, with 14 bases spanning the gap. The germline CDR1 and CDR2 sequences are WSHSY and SAAADI.